The rows below give T cell receptor beta chains drawn from one sample of a study of cytomegalovirus exposure and HLA in healthy donors. Here immunoSEQ multiplex PCR was the method, and the copy in TCRdb shows in-frame clones only, minus some. The data hold about 140,000 clones, with just under 85% observed a single time. Sequencing input: PBMCs. The receptors shown here come from a man aged 25-45 years in good health and CMV-seropositive. Each CDR3 is given with its conserved first and last residue. A D gene is named only where the DNA matches it firmly. A row's size may be missing; if present it is once, few, many or a size class.

d_call: TRBD1
j_call: TRBJ2-5
v_call: TRBV19
clone_size: .
cdr3_aa: CASSITGQGEETQYF
cdr3_nt: TGTGCCAGTAGTATCACGGGACAGGGGGAAGAGACCCAGTACTTC

d_call: .
j_call: TRBJ2-7
v_call: TRBV27
clone_size: few
cdr3_aa: CASSLFATDFTYEQYF
cdr3_nt: TGTGCCAGCAGTTTATTTGCCACAGATTTTACCTACGAGCAGTACTTC

d_call: .
j_call: TRBJ2-5
v_call: TRBV5-1
clone_size: .
cdr3_aa: CASRTGKETQYF
cdr3_nt: TGCGCCTCTCGGACGGGGAAAGAGACCCAGTACTTC

d_call: TRBD1
j_call: TRBJ2-7
v_call: TRBV19
clone_size: .
cdr3_aa: CATLSRGQGGYEQYF
cdr3_nt: TGTGCCACCTTGAGTCGAGGACAGGGCGGCTACGAGCAGTACTTC

d_call: TRBD1
j_call: TRBJ1-2
v_call: TRBV7-9
clone_size: .
cdr3_aa: CASSSAGQGNGYTF
cdr3_nt: TGTGCCAGCAGCTCAGCGGGACAGGGAAATGGCTACACCTTC

d_call: .
j_call: TRBJ2-1
v_call: TRBV7-3
clone_size: once
cdr3_aa: CASSLAHNINEQFF
cdr3_nt: TGTGCCAGCAGCTTAGCCCACAACATCAATGAGCAGTTCTTC

d_call: .
j_call: TRBJ1-5
v_call: TRBV6-1
clone_size: few
cdr3_aa: CASSEFEVQNNQPQHF
cdr3_nt: TGTGCCAGCAGTGAATTCGAGGTTCAGAACAATCAGCCCCAGCATTTT

d_call: TRBD2
j_call: TRBJ2-4
v_call: TRBV28
clone_size: .
cdr3_aa: CASSSPGREGRKNIQYF
cdr3_nt: TGTGCCAGCAGTTCCCCTGGGCGGGAGGGTCGTAAAAACATTCAGTACTTC

d_call: .
j_call: TRBJ2-5
v_call: TRBV2
clone_size: .
cdr3_aa: CASSTIRGPQETQYF
cdr3_nt: TGTGCCAGCAGCACAATTAGGGGCCCCCAAGAGACCCAGTACTTC

d_call: .
j_call: TRBJ1-2
v_call: TRBV5-6
clone_size: few
cdr3_aa: CASSFGISDYYGYTF
cdr3_nt: TGTGCCAGCAGCTTCGGGATCTCCGATTACTATGGCTACACCTTC

d_call: .
j_call: TRBJ2-3
v_call: TRBV5-6
clone_size: .
cdr3_aa: CASSLGPGETQYF
cdr3_nt: TGTGCCAGCAGCTTGGGGCCGGGTGAGACGCAGTATTTT

d_call: TRBD2
j_call: TRBJ2-1
v_call: TRBV11-2
clone_size: few
cdr3_aa: CASSPKRLAGGLNNEQFF
cdr3_nt: TGTGCCAGCAGCCCCAAGCGACTAGCGGGAGGACTAAACAATGAGCAGTTCTTC

d_call: .
j_call: TRBJ1-5
v_call: TRBV28
clone_size: .
cdr3_aa: CASNTNLGPQHF
cdr3_nt: TGTGCCAGCAACACCAATCTTGGGCCCCAGCATTTT

d_call: .
j_call: TRBJ2-4
v_call: TRBV5-8
clone_size: .
cdr3_aa: CASTPRGRTTKNIQYF
cdr3_nt: TGTGCCAGCACCCCGCGAGGACGGACTACTAAAAACATTCAGTACTTC

d_call: TRBD1
j_call: TRBJ1-1
v_call: TRBV5-1
clone_size: .
cdr3_aa: CASSFQGGPTNTEAFF
cdr3_nt: TGCGCCAGCAGCTTCCAGGGGGGCCCAACGAACACTGAAGCTTTCTTT

d_call: TRBD2
j_call: TRBJ2-5
v_call: TRBV27
clone_size: .
cdr3_aa: CASSPWTSGFEQYF
cdr3_nt: TGTGCCAGCAGTCCGTGGACTAGCGGATTTGAGCAGTACTTC

d_call: .
j_call: TRBJ2-5
v_call: TRBV28
clone_size: once
cdr3_aa: CASSLGATIQETQYF
cdr3_nt: TGTGCCAGCAGTTTAGGAGCGACTATCCAAGAGACCCAGTACTTC

d_call: TRBD1
j_call: TRBJ2-7
v_call: TRBV2
clone_size: .
cdr3_aa: CASSPDRGNSYEQYF
cdr3_nt: TGTGCCAGCAGTCCGGACAGGGGAAACTCCTACGAGCAGTACTTC

d_call: TRBD2
j_call: TRBJ2-1
v_call: TRBV7-9
clone_size: once
cdr3_aa: CASSSWTSGKNNEQFF
cdr3_nt: TGTGCCAGCAGCTCCTGGACTAGCGGGAAAAACAATGAGCAGTTCTTC

d_call: .
j_call: TRBJ2-7
v_call: TRBV7-2
clone_size: .
cdr3_aa: CASSSRTGEQYF
cdr3_nt: TGTGCCAGCAGCTCCAGGACTGGCGAGCAGTACTTC

d_call: TRBD2
j_call: TRBJ2-1
v_call: TRBV27
clone_size: .
cdr3_aa: CASSLSSGGAYNEQFF
cdr3_nt: TGTGCCAGCAGTCTCTCTAGCGGGGGGGCCTACAATGAGCAGTTCTTC